Listed below are T cell receptor beta chains from one sample, sequenced in a study of blood T cells in healthy people across ages. TCRdb independently ran MiXCR on the 5' RACE reads; one entry per CDR3 protein. Here the sample spans about 2 million distinct CDR3 sequences, around half being singletons. Material: blood. Receptors originate from a woman aged 40 to 50 in good health. CDR3s include the opening cysteine and the closing phenylalanine or tryptophan. A D gene is named only where the DNA matches it firmly. Size is omitted from some rows. Given values are once, few, many or a class for expanded clones.

j_gene: TRBJ2-3; abundance: many; v_gene: TRBV5-6; d_gene: TRBD2; CDR3nt: TGTGCCAGCAGCTGGGGACTAAGCGGGGGGGCAGATACGCAGTATTTT; CDR3aa: CASSWGLSGGADTQYF
j_gene: TRBJ2-3; abundance: many; v_gene: TRBV7-2; d_gene: .; CDR3nt: TGTGCCAGCAGACAGGGCGGGGTAGTCACAGATACGCAGTATTTT; CDR3aa: CASRQGGVVTDTQYF
j_gene: TRBJ2-7; abundance: few; v_gene: TRBV7-9; d_gene: .; CDR3nt: TGTGCCAGCAGCTTAGTCGGCGTGTCTGGCTACGAGCAGTACTTC; CDR3aa: CASSLVGVSGYEQYF
j_gene: TRBJ2-7; abundance: few; v_gene: TRBV5-4; d_gene: .; CDR3nt: TGTGCCAGCAGCGGAGGGAGGGGACAGCTCAGCTCCTACGAGCAGTACTTC; CDR3aa: CASSGGRGQLSSYEQYF
j_gene: TRBJ2-6; abundance: .; v_gene: TRBV28; d_gene: .; CDR3nt: TGTGCCAGCAGTTTGCCGGGACGGCCTCGCCCATCTGGGGCCAACGTCCTGACTTTC; CDR3aa: CASSLPGRPRPSGANVLTF
j_gene: TRBJ1-4; abundance: .; v_gene: TRBV28; d_gene: .; CDR3nt: TGTGCCAGCAGTCCCGCCGGGGGGGTGGCCGATAAACTGTTTTTT; CDR3aa: CASSPAGGVADKLFF
j_gene: TRBJ1-2; abundance: few; v_gene: TRBV5-1; d_gene: TRBD1; CDR3nt: TGCGCCAGCAGCTTGCGGGGACAGGGAAGCTATGGCTACACCTTC; CDR3aa: CASSLRGQGSYGYTF
j_gene: TRBJ2-3; abundance: few; v_gene: TRBV5-1; d_gene: .; CDR3nt: TGCGCCAGCAGCTGGCCTCGACAGACTGCTAGCACAGATACGCAGTATTTT; CDR3aa: CASSWPRQTASTDTQYF
j_gene: TRBJ2-1; abundance: .; v_gene: TRBV24-1; d_gene: .; CDR3nt: TGTGCCACCAGTACCTGGCGGGGACCTGAGCAGTTCTTC; CDR3aa: CATSTWRGPEQFF
j_gene: TRBJ2-6; abundance: few; v_gene: TRBV4-2; d_gene: TRBD1; CDR3nt: TGTGCCAGCAGCCAAGGACAGGGGGCGTCTGGGGCCAACGTCCTGACTTTC; CDR3aa: CASSQGQGASGANVLTF
j_gene: TRBJ2-1; abundance: .; v_gene: TRBV27; d_gene: TRBD1; CDR3nt: TGTGCCAGCAGTTTCCTTCTGGGGGACAGGGCCTACAAGGAGCAGTTCTTC; CDR3aa: CASSFLLGDRAYKEQFF
j_gene: TRBJ2-4; abundance: .; v_gene: TRBV28; d_gene: .; CDR3nt: TGTGCCAGCAGTTTATTTGGGACTCTAGCCAAAAACATTCAGTACTTC; CDR3aa: CASSLFGTLAKNIQYF
j_gene: TRBJ2-4; abundance: .; v_gene: TRBV4-2; d_gene: TRBD2; CDR3nt: TGTGCCAGCAGCCGCAGCGGGGAAAACATTCAGTACTTC; CDR3aa: CASSRSGENIQYF
j_gene: TRBJ2-3; abundance: few; v_gene: TRBV20-1; d_gene: .; CDR3nt: TGCAGTGCTAGGGGACCTCCCGGGGGAAAAGATACGCAGTATTTT; CDR3aa: CSARGPPGGKDTQYF
j_gene: TRBJ2-4; abundance: few; v_gene: TRBV28; d_gene: .; CDR3nt: TGTGCCAGTGGGCGGACAGACGGCATTCAGTACTTC; CDR3aa: CASGRTDGIQYF
j_gene: TRBJ1-5; abundance: few; v_gene: TRBV12-3/TRBV12-4; d_gene: .; CDR3nt: TGTGCCAGCAGTTTAGCGCGAGGGGATCAGCCCCAGCATTTT; CDR3aa: CASSLARGDQPQHF
j_gene: TRBJ1-2; abundance: .; v_gene: TRBV6-6; d_gene: .; CDR3nt: TGTGCCAGCACCGACCTCAGTCAGGGCTACACCTTC; CDR3aa: CASTDLSQGYTF
j_gene: TRBJ1-2; abundance: few; v_gene: TRBV3-1; d_gene: .; CDR3nt: TGTGCCAGCAGCCAAGAAGGGAGGCAGAACTATGGCTACACCTTC; CDR3aa: CASSQEGRQNYGYTF
j_gene: TRBJ2-1; abundance: few; v_gene: TRBV6-6; d_gene: TRBD2; CDR3nt: TGTGCCAGCAGTTACTTAGGACTAGCGGGGGGCAGCGAGCAGTTCTTC; CDR3aa: CASSYLGLAGGSEQFF
j_gene: TRBJ1-5; abundance: .; v_gene: TRBV20-1; d_gene: TRBD1; CDR3nt: TGCAGTGCCACTCTAGGGGACAGGGGGCCGAGCAATCAGCCCCAGCATTTT; CDR3aa: CSATLGDRGPSNQPQHF
j_gene: TRBJ1-2; abundance: .; v_gene: TRBV20-1; d_gene: .; CDR3nt: TGCAGTGCTGGTCGAGGGGTTAACTATGGCTACACCTTC; CDR3aa: CSAGRGVNYGYTF
j_gene: TRBJ1-2; abundance: .; v_gene: TRBV27; d_gene: .; CDR3nt: TGTGCCAGCAGTCCCCTCGATGCAACCTACTATGGCTACACCTTC; CDR3aa: CASSPLDATYYGYTF
j_gene: TRBJ2-3; abundance: .; v_gene: TRBV6-6; d_gene: .; CDR3nt: TGTGCCGGCAGCTATGGTGGGGTAAGCACAGATACGCAGTATTTT; CDR3aa: CAGSYGGVSTDTQYF
j_gene: TRBJ2-7; abundance: .; v_gene: TRBV6-5; d_gene: TRBD1; CDR3nt: TGTGCCAGCAGTTACTCCCGGGACAGGGGGACCTACGAGCAGTACTTC; CDR3aa: CASSYSRDRGTYEQYF
j_gene: TRBJ2-1; abundance: .; v_gene: TRBV4-1; d_gene: TRBD2; CDR3nt: TGCGCCAGCAGCCAAGTTGGCGGCGGGAGCTCCTACAATGAGCAGTTCTTC; CDR3aa: CASSQVGGGSSYNEQFF
j_gene: TRBJ1-2; abundance: .; v_gene: TRBV19; d_gene: TRBD1; CDR3nt: TGTGCCAGTAGAAACCGGGACAGGGTGGCCCTCCATGGCTACACCTTC; CDR3aa: CASRNRDRVALHGYTF
j_gene: TRBJ1-1; abundance: .; v_gene: TRBV7-9; d_gene: .; CDR3nt: TGTGCCAGCAGCTTACAGGACGTGAACACTGAAGCTTTCTTT; CDR3aa: CASSLQDVNTEAFF
j_gene: TRBJ1-4; abundance: .; v_gene: TRBV5-1; d_gene: .; CDR3nt: TGCGCCAGCAGATGGAACCCAGGGGATGAAAAACTGTTTTTT; CDR3aa: CASRWNPGDEKLFF
j_gene: TRBJ1-5; abundance: .; v_gene: TRBV12-3/TRBV12-4; d_gene: .; CDR3nt: TGTGCCAGCAGTTTAGCCCCCACGGGGCAGCCCCAGCATTTT; CDR3aa: CASSLAPTGQPQHF
j_gene: TRBJ2-1; abundance: .; v_gene: TRBV20-1; d_gene: TRBD2; CDR3nt: TGCAGTGCTAGAGTTAGCGGGGGCCTCGAACCCCTGGTTTACAATGAGCAGTTCTTC; CDR3aa: CSARVSGGLEPLVYNEQFF
j_gene: TRBJ2-5; abundance: few; v_gene: TRBV9; d_gene: TRBD2; CDR3nt: TGTGCCAGCAGCGTAGCCCACGGGGGGTTATCCCAAGAGACCCAGTACTTC; CDR3aa: CASSVAHGGLSQETQYF
j_gene: TRBJ2-1; abundance: few; v_gene: TRBV7-2; d_gene: TRBD2; CDR3nt: TGTGCCAGCAGCTTAGCGTACAGCGGGGGAGAGCAGTTCTTC; CDR3aa: CASSLAYSGGEQFF
j_gene: TRBJ2-5; abundance: once; v_gene: TRBV15; d_gene: .; CDR3nt: TGTGCCACCAGCAGAGATAGGTTGTGGGTCAACCAAGAGACCCAGTACTTC; CDR3aa: CATSRDRLWVNQETQYF
j_gene: TRBJ2-3; abundance: .; v_gene: TRBV2; d_gene: .; CDR3nt: TGTGCCAACAACCCACACCACTTCAGGGAACGTTCAGATACGCAGTATTTT; CDR3aa: CANNPHHFRERSDTQYF
j_gene: TRBJ2-3; abundance: .; v_gene: TRBV21-1; d_gene: .; CDR3nt: TGTGCCAGCAGCAAAGACAGGGGCCCGCCAGATACGCAGTATTTT; CDR3aa: CASSKDRGPPDTQYF
j_gene: TRBJ1-1; abundance: few; v_gene: TRBV20-1; d_gene: .; CDR3nt: TGCAGTGCTATCCCTCGGACGAACACTGAAGCTTTCTTT; CDR3aa: CSAIPRTNTEAFF
j_gene: TRBJ2-7; abundance: .; v_gene: TRBV28; d_gene: TRBD1; CDR3nt: TGTGCCAGCAGTTTATCGGCGGGTTGGACAGGGACTTCCTACGAGCAGTACTTC; CDR3aa: CASSLSAGWTGTSYEQYF
j_gene: TRBJ2-5; abundance: .; v_gene: TRBV6-5; d_gene: .; CDR3nt: TGTGCCAGCAGTTCACCGCAGACCCGCTCCGGCGGAGAGACCCAGTACTTC; CDR3aa: CASSSPQTRSGGETQYF
j_gene: TRBJ2-5; abundance: .; v_gene: TRBV25-1; d_gene: .; CDR3nt: TGTGCCAGCAGTGAATCGCAGTGGTACCAAGAGACCCAGTACTTC; CDR3aa: CASSESQWYQETQYF
j_gene: TRBJ2-7; abundance: .; v_gene: TRBV20-1; d_gene: .; CDR3nt: TGCAGTGCTCAGCCCGGACTCTCCGCGAGTGAGCAGTACTTC; CDR3aa: CSAQPGLSASEQYF
j_gene: TRBJ2-7; abundance: .; v_gene: TRBV10-3; d_gene: TRBD2; CDR3nt: TGTGCCATCAGCGTCCTAGCGGATGAGCAGTACTTC; CDR3aa: CAISVLADEQYF
j_gene: TRBJ2-1; abundance: .; v_gene: TRBV12-3/TRBV12-4; d_gene: .; CDR3nt: TGTGCCAGCAGTTTAAGACTCCCCCACATGCCCCTTTACAATGAGCAGTTCTTC; CDR3aa: CASSLRLPHMPLYNEQFF
j_gene: TRBJ2-7; abundance: .; v_gene: TRBV10-2; d_gene: .; CDR3nt: TGCGCCTGCAGTGAGTCGGTTAACGGGGGTTACGAGCAGTACTTC; CDR3aa: CACSESVNGGYEQYF
j_gene: TRBJ1-4; abundance: .; v_gene: TRBV4-1; d_gene: TRBD1; CDR3nt: TGCGCCAGCAGCTCCCGGACAGGGAAGAATGAAAAACTGTTTTTT; CDR3aa: CASSSRTGKNEKLFF
j_gene: TRBJ1-4; abundance: few; v_gene: TRBV4-1; d_gene: .; CDR3nt: TGCGCCAGCAGCCAAGTAGGACTTGCAACTAATGAAAAACTGTTTTTT; CDR3aa: CASSQVGLATNEKLFF
j_gene: TRBJ2-5; abundance: .; v_gene: TRBV4-2; d_gene: TRBD2; CDR3nt: TGTGCCAGCAGCCAAGATAGTCGGCGGGGGGGCGCTGAGACCCAGTACTTC; CDR3aa: CASSQDSRRGGAETQYF
j_gene: TRBJ2-7; abundance: .; v_gene: TRBV20-1; d_gene: .; CDR3nt: TGCAGTGCTAGATTGGATGGGGGCGAGCAGTACTTC; CDR3aa: CSARLDGGEQYF